One sample yielded the 5 T cell receptor beta chains listed below, sequenced in a study of cytomegalovirus exposure and HLA in healthy donors (dated by TCRdb to 2015 to 2018). Libraries were made using the immunoSEQ multiplex PCR assay. For the multiplex PCR, a mixture combining 60 forward primers for TCR Vbeta segments and 13 reverse primers for TCR Jbeta segments was used. This immuneACCESS table, as held by TCRdb, lists in-frame sequences with V and J called but not all clones. Of the missing ones, under half trace to an unresolved V gene in checked studies; the others have no known cause. The sample contains fewer than 140,000 clones, roughly 82% of them found a single time. The ten biggest clones cover around 5.8% of the sample. Sequencing input: PBMCs. The receptors here all came from a woman aged 45-59 years in good health and CMV-seropositive.

V usage is TRBV28 and J usage is TRBJ1-2, with D possibly matching TRBD1 (5 bases). This CDR3 is built from 15 residues. Germline loops: CDR1 MDHEN, CDR2 SYDVKM. V was pared by 10 bases and J by 1 base, with 19 bases between. The CDR3 protein is CATHNGGLYNYGYTF. The CDR3 nucleotides are TGTGCCACCCATAACGGGGGACTTTATAACTATGGCTACACCTTC.

CDR3 bases: TGTGCCAGCAGCTCCTCTATTGGACAGGCGACCTACGAGCAGTACTTC. It specifies CASSSSIGQATYEQYF. V gene TRBV7-9 combines with J gene TRBJ2-7; 7 nucleotides agree with TRBD1. CDR1 is SEHNR and CDR2 is FQNEAQ in the germline V gene (reference sequence). The V segment lost 4 bases and the J segment 2 bases; nucleotides outside the gene matches: 11. CDR3 length: 16 residues. Full variable domain (missing parts from reference TRBV7-9 and TRBJ2-7): DTGVSQNPRHKITKRGQNVTFRCDPISEHNRLYWYRQTLGQGPEFLTYFQNEAQLEKSRLLSDRFSAERPKGSFSTLEIQRTEQGDSAMYLCASSSSIGQATYEQYFGPGTRLTVT.

The chain joins TRBV19 to TRBJ2-7; 9 bases align to TRBD1. J was trimmed by 2 bases and V by 5 bases; bases with no gene match: 10. Germline CDR1 reads LNHDA; CDR2 reads SQIVND (reference sequence). The CDR3 covers 16 residues. In DNA form, the CDR3 reads TGTGCCAGTAGTTTGGGCCCCGGGACAGGGCCCTACGAGCAGTACTTC. Its protein is CASSLGPGTGPYEQYF.

This sequence joins TRBV18 and TRBJ2-3; unclear D gene. V was trimmed by 6 bases and J by 8 bases, leaving 9 bases between them. The CDR3 contains 11 residues. The germline V gene encodes CDR1 KGHSH and CDR2 LQKENI. CDR3 residues: CASSTQFTQYF. DNA for the CDR3: TGTGCCAGCTCCACCCAGTTTACGCAGTATTTT.

This CDR3 reads CASSPGTGAGNTIYF. DNA for the CDR3: TGTGCCAGCAGCCCTGGGACAGGGGCTGGAAACACCATATATTTT. This chain connects TRBV11-2 to TRBJ1-3; 10 bases align to TRBD1. The CDR3 is 15 amino acids. The J segment lost 2 bases and the V segment lost 5 bases, leaving 3 bases of the junction unmatched. The V gene's germline CDR1 is SGHAT and CDR2 FQNNGV. The full variable domain, rest sourced from reference TRBV11-2 and TRBJ1-3, is EAGVAQSPRYKIIEKRQSVAFWCNPISGHATLYWYQQILGQGPKLLIQFQNNGVVDDSQLPKDRFSAERLKGVDSTLKIQPAKLEDSAVYLCASSPGTGAGNTIYFGEGSWLTVV.